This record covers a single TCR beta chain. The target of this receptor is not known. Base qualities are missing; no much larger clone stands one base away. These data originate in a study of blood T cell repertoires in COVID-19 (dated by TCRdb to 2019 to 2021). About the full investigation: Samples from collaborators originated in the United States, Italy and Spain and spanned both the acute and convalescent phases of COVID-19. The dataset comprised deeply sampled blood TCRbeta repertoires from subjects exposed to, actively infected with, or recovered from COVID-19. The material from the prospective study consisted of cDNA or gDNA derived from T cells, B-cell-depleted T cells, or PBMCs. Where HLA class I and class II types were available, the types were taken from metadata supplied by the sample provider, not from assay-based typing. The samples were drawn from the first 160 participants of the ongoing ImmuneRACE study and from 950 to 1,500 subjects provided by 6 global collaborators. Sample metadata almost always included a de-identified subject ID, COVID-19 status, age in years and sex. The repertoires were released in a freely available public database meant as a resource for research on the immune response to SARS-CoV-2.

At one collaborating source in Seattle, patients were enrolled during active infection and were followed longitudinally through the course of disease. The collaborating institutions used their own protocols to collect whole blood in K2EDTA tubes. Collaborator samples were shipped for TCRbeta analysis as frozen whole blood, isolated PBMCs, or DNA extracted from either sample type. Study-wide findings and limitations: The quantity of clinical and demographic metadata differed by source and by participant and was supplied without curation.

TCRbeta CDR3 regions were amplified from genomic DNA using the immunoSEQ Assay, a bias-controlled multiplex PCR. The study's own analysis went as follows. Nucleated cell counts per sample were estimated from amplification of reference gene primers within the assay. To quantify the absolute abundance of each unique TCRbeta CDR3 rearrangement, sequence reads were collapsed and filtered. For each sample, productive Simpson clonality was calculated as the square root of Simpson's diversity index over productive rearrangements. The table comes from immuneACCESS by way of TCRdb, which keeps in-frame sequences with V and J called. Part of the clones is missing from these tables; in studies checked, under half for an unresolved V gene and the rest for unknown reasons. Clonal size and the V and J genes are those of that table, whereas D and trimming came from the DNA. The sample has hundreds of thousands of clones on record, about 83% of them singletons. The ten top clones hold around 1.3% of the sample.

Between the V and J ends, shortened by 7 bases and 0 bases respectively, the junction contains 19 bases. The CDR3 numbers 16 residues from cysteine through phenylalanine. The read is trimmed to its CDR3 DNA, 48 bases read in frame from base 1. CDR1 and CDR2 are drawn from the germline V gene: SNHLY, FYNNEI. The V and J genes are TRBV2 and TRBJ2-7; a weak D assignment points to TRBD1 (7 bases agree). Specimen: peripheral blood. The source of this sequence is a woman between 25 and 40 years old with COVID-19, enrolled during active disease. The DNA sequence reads TGTGCCAGCATCCCGCAGGGGGGAGCGGTCTCCTACGAGCAGTACTTC. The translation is CASIPQGGAVSYEQYF.